A selection of T cell receptor beta chains follows, all from one sample in a study of blood T cell repertoires in COVID-19. Generated by immunoSEQ multiplex PCR, the TCRdb table keeps only in-frame clones and is missing some. The sample lists under 250,000 clones; roughly 78% were seen once. Material for sequencing was peripheral blood. These receptors were obtained from a woman aged 40 to 49 with acute or convalescent COVID-19. Both conserved end residues are part of each CDR3. The order of the fields is J gene, D gene, clone size, V gene, CDR3 DNA, CDR3 protein. A D gene is named only where the DNA matches it firmly. Rows give clone size only sometimes, using once, few, many, or a class for an expanded clone.

TRBJ1-3	NA	NA	TRBV5-1	TGCGCCAGCAGCCGGGGTCCCTCTGGAAACACCATATATTTT	CASSRGPSGNTIYF
TRBJ2-3	TRBD2	NA	TRBV7-3	TGTGCCAGCAGCCCGTTCGGGGGGAGCACAGATACGCAGTATTTT	CASSPFGGSTDTQYF
TRBJ2-5	TRBD1	NA	TRBV4-2	TGTGCTCACAGGGGAAGGGGGACCCAAGAGACCCAGTACTTC	CAHRGRGTQETQYF
TRBJ1-4	NA	NA	TRBV30	TGTGCCTGGAGTGAGGGACTGAATGAAAAACTGTTTTTT	CAWSEGLNEKLFF
TRBJ2-7	TRBD1	NA	TRBV27	TGTGCCAGCAGTTTGGTGGGGACAGGGGTCTACGAGCAGTACTTC	CASSLVGTGVYEQYF
TRBJ1-1	TRBD1	NA	TRBV27	TGTGCCAGCAGTATACGGGGGCAGGGGGCGTTGAAATTT	CASSIRGQGALKF
TRBJ2-7	TRBD1	NA	TRBV11-1	TGTGCCAGCAGCCGAGGACAGGGGGCGCGGTACGAGCAGTACTTC	CASSRGQGARYEQYF
TRBJ1-4	NA	few	TRBV5-1	TGCGCCAGCAGCTTGGAGACAACAACTAATGAAAAACTGTTTTTT	CASSLETTTNEKLFF
TRBJ2-1	TRBD2	NA	TRBV7-2	TGTGCCAGCAGCTTAGAAGGACTAGCAATAAATGAGCAGTTCTTC	CASSLEGLAINEQFF
TRBJ2-7	NA	NA	TRBV7-9	TGTGCCAGCATAAAGCGTCCGGGCGAGCAGTACTTC	CASIKRPGEQYF
TRBJ2-4	NA	few	TRBV15	TGTGCCACCCTTAAACCAGGGAGGGGGGAAAACATTCAGTACTTC	CATLKPGRGENIQYF
TRBJ2-3	TRBD2	NA	TRBV5-4	TGTGCCAGCAGCCGAGCGGGAGTAACAGATACGCAGTATTTT	CASSRAGVTDTQYF
TRBJ2-7	TRBD1	NA	TRBV18	TGTGCCAGCTCACCACCGAACAGGGGGGACGAGCAGTACTTC	CASSPPNRGDEQYF
TRBJ1-2	TRBD1	NA	TRBV18	TGTGCCAGCTCACCACAACAGGGGGCAGCGGGCGGCTACACCTTC	CASSPQQGAAGGYTF
TRBJ2-7	TRBD1	once	TRBV18	TGTGCCAGCTCAGTTTCAGGGGGCTCCTACGAGCAGTACTTC	CASSVSGGSYEQYF
TRBJ2-1	TRBD2	NA	TRBV27	TGTGCCAGCAGTTGGGGACTAGGGGGCAATGAGCAGTTCTTC	CASSWGLGGNEQFF
TRBJ1-2	NA	NA	TRBV6-1	TGTGCCAGCAGTGATGGAGGGCCCTCTACTAGGGGCTACACCTTC	CASSDGGPSTRGYTF